This is a list of T cell receptor beta chains from one sample in a study of cytomegalovirus exposure and HLA in healthy donors. Here immunoSEQ multiplex PCR was the method, and the copy in TCRdb shows in-frame clones only, minus some. The data hold more than 120,000 clones, with about 87% observed a single time. The sequenced sample consisted of PBMCs. The receptors shown here come from a man younger than 30 in good health and CMV-seropositive. The CDR3 runs from the conserved cysteine through the conserved F or W. Fields, in order: clone size, J gene, D gene, V gene, CDR3 protein, CDR3 DNA. The D gene is left open where the match is weak. Clone size is shown for a subset of rows, as once, few, many or a class of expanded clone.

.,TRBJ2-7,TRBD2,TRBV4-1,CASSQMGTSGSYEQYF,TGCGCCAGCAGCCAAATGGGGACTAGCGGGTCCTACGAGCAGTACTTC
.,TRBJ1-4,.,TRBV6-6,CASSYGGENEKLFF,TGTGCCAGCAGTTACGGGGGGGAAAATGAAAAACTGTTTTTT
few,TRBJ2-6,.,TRBV29-1,CSVVQGYPSGANVLTF,TGCAGCGTAGTACAGGGTTATCCCTCCGGGGCCAACGTCCTGACTTTC
.,TRBJ1-1,TRBD1,TRBV18,CASSPGQGSNTEAFF,TGTGCCAGCTCCCCGGGACAGGGATCGAACACTGAAGCTTTCTTT
.,TRBJ2-5,.,TRBV6-5,CASSYFLAAQETQYF,TGTGCCAGCAGTTACTTCTTAGCGGCCCAAGAGACCCAGTACTTC
.,TRBJ2-3,.,TRBV5-1,CASSLDIDTQYF,TGCGCCAGCAGCTTGGATATCGATACGCAGTATTTT
.,TRBJ2-3,.,TRBV30,CAWTRPALPGGRDRRDTQYF,TGTGCCTGGACGCGGCCCGCTTTACCGGGGGGCCGCGACAGGCGAGATACGCAGTATTTT
.,TRBJ2-7,.,TRBV14,CASSPFIGGSYEQYF,TGTGCCAGCAGCCCTTTTATAGGAGGTTCCTACGAGCAGTACTTC
.,TRBJ1-2,.,TRBV2,CASSGLQNGYTF,TGTGCCAGCAGTGGTTTACAAAATGGCTACACCTTC
.,TRBJ2-3,.,TRBV18,CASSTTDTQYF,TGTGCCAGCTCAACTACAGATACGCAGTATTTT
.,TRBJ1-4,.,TRBV6-1,CASSATTTPRDTARGEKLFF,TGTGCCAGCAGTGCCACTACCACCCCCCGGGACACGGCGAGGGGGGAAAAACTGTTTTTT
.,TRBJ2-7,.,TRBV27,CASSIQEGAYEQYF,TGTGCCAGCAGTATACAGGAAGGGGCCTACGAGCAGTACTTC
.,TRBJ2-1,TRBD2,TRBV27,CASSSLAGGRYNEQFF,TGTGCCAGCAGTTCCCTAGCGGGAGGACGCTACAATGAGCAGTTCTTC
few,TRBJ2-2,.,TRBV2,CASTNGGELFF,TGTGCCAGCACCAACGGCGGGGAGCTGTTTTTT
.,TRBJ2-7,TRBD2,TRBV9,CASSVAREGVDEQYF,TGTGCCAGCAGCGTTGCTCGGGAGGGCGTCGACGAGCAGTACTTC
.,TRBJ2-2,TRBD1,TRBV6-1,CASSDRPGHQTGTGELFF,TGTGCCAGCAGTGACCGCCCCGGACACCAGACAGGGACCGGGGAGCTGTTTTTT
.,TRBJ1-1,.,TRBV18,CASSPSGVWGTEAFF,TGTGCCAGCTCACCATCAGGGGTTTGGGGAACTGAAGCTTTCTTT
.,TRBJ2-7,TRBD1,TRBV4-1,CASSQDWRQGANEQYF,TGCGCCAGCAGCCAAGATTGGCGACAGGGGGCCAACGAGCAGTACTTC
.,TRBJ2-1,.,TRBV25-1,CASSLKGNEQFF,TGTGCCAGCAGCCTTAAGGGGAATGAGCAGTTCTTC
.,TRBJ2-2,.,TRBV29-1,CSVRAKPGTNTGELFF,TGCAGCGTTAGAGCTAAACCGGGTACGAACACCGGGGAGCTGTTTTTT
.,TRBJ2-7,TRBD1,TRBV9,CASSEGQVAYEQYF,TGTGCCAGCAGCGAGGGACAGGTTGCCTACGAGCAGTACTTC
.,TRBJ2-5,TRBD1,TRBV2,CASSEARGGTGKETQYF,TGTGCCAGCAGTGAAGCTAGGGGCGGGACAGGGAAAGAGACCCAGTACTTC
.,TRBJ2-6,.,TRBV28,CASRRDGANVLTF,TGTGCCAGCAGGCGCGATGGGGCCAACGTCCTGACTTTC
many,TRBJ1-6,.,TRBV6-1,CASSDRRDGGYNSPLHF,TGTGCCAGCAGTGATAGGAGGGACGGGGGCTATAATTCACCCCTCCACTTT
.,TRBJ1-1,.,TRBV25-1,CASSDQRSGFRTEAFF,TGTGCCAGCAGTGACCAAAGGTCGGGATTTAGGACTGAAGCTTTCTTT
.,TRBJ1-1,.,TRBV19,CASSIQMKGPGRLNTEAFF,TGTGCCAGTAGTATTCAAATGAAGGGGCCCGGTCGTCTGAACACTGAAGCTTTCTTT
few,TRBJ2-7,TRBD1,TRBV6-5,CASSYSTGDHEQYF,TGTGCCAGCAGTTACTCGACAGGGGACCACGAGCAGTACTTC
.,TRBJ1-1,.,TRBV5-6,CASSLAGADTEAFF,TGTGCCAGCAGCTTGGCAGGGGCGGACACTGAAGCTTTCTTT
.,TRBJ2-7,.,TRBV5-6,CASSSVLAYEQYF,TGTGCCAGCAGCTCGGTACTAGCATACGAGCAGTACTTC
.,TRBJ1-2,.,TRBV14,CASSPTLTSYGYTF,TGTGCCAGCAGCCCGACTCTGACCAGCTATGGCTACACCTTC